This passage covers 14 T cell receptor beta chains from one sample sequenced in a study of cytomegalovirus exposure and HLA in healthy donors. With 60 Vbeta and 13 Jbeta primers, the PCR was carried out. Only in-frame clones appear in the TCRdb table, and some are missing; sequencing was by immunoSEQ multiplex PCR. In the table there are about 110,000 clones, less than 80% of which are singletons. The sample taken for sequencing was PBMCs. Receptors were obtained from a man aged 60 to 69 in good health and CMV-seronegative.

As regards this clone: The junction differs from germline at one of its ends, possibly a read error. In the same sample, other DNA sequences code for this CDR3. The rearrangement joins TRBV7-9 to TRBJ1-1; tentatively, D is TRBD1 (5 bases). Germline loops: CDR1 SEHNR, CDR2 FQNEAQ (reference sequence). The CDR3 spans 15 residues. The CDR3 region has the DNA TGTGCCAGCACCCTTACGTCGACAGAGAACACTGAAGCCTTCTTT. Its protein product is CASTLTSTENTEAFF.

The rearrangement uses TRBV30 and TRBJ1-2, with D tentatively TRBD1 (5 bases). CDR1 and CDR2 (germline): GTSNPN, SVGIG (reference sequence). V lost 1 base, J lost 4 bases, and 13 bases lay in between. CDR3 length: 14 amino acids. The CDR3 reads CAWSGTQPSYGYTF. The CDR3 region has the DNA TGTGCCTGGAGTGGGACACAGCCCTCCTATGGCTACACCTTC.

The table lists this clone with a count of one. The chain recombines TRBV5-1 with TRBJ1-1; tentative D call: TRBD1 (6 bases). Trimming stripped 1 base from V and 3 bases from J, with 10 bases between. The V gene's germline CDR1 is SGHRS and CDR2 YFSETQ. There are 14 residues in the CDR3. The CDR3 sequence is CASSLRQVDTEAFF. The DNA for the CDR3 is TGCGCCAGCAGCTTGAGACAGGTGGACACTGAAGCTTTCTTT. The whole variable domain, remainder taken from reference TRBV5-1 and TRBJ1-1, is KAGVTQTPRYLIKTRGQQVTLSCSPISGHRSVSWYQQTPGQGLQFLFEYFSETQRNKGNFPGRFSGRQFSNSRSEMNVSTLELGDSALYLCASSLRQVDTEAFFGQGTRLTVV.

The CDR3 region has the DNA TGTGCCAGCAGCCAAGTTCTGGAGGATGAAAAACTGTTTTTT. Protein sequence: CASSQVLEDEKLFF. This chain joins TRBV4-2 and TRBJ1-4; D not resolved. The germline gives CDR1 LGHNA, CDR2 YNFKEQ. The CDR3 covers 14 residues. The V gene lost 1 base and the J gene lost 6 bases, with 9 bases spanning the gap.

The chain has TRBV28 and TRBJ2-1; TRBD2 aligns across 10 bases. Germline V gives CDR1 MDHEN, CDR2 SYDVKM. The CDR3 has 15 amino acids. The trim removed 6 bases at V and 9 bases at J, leaving 11 bases unmatched. CDR3 bases: TGTGCCAGCAGGCCTCAGCGGGGGGGCCTGGGTGAGCAGTTCTTC. Its protein product is CASRPQRGGLGEQFF.

This chain connects TRBV10-1 to TRBJ2-7; TRBD2 is a possible D gene (6 bases). The CDR3 spans 17 residues. V lost 3 bases, J lost 0 bases, and 18 bases lay in between. Germline assignment: CDR1 WNHNN and CDR2 SYGVQD (reference sequence). The CDR3 spells CASSDRIHAGSSYEQYV. CDR3 bases: TGCGCCAGCAGTGATCGGATCCATGCGGGGAGCTCCTACGAGCAGTACGTC.

The gene calls are TRBV7-3 and TRBJ2-1; possibly TRBD1 for D (6 bases). V gave up 5 bases and J gave up 9 bases, with 14 bases separating them. CDR1 and CDR2 from the germline V gene are SGHTA and FQGTGA. CDR3 length: 13 residues. The CDR3 is CASSPGQIGEQFF. In DNA, the CDR3 is TGTGCCAGCAGCCCCGGACAGATAGGTGAGCAGTTCTTC. The whole variable domain, remainder taken from reference TRBV7-3 and TRBJ2-1, is GAGVSQTPSNKVTEKGKYVELRCDPISGHTALYWYRQSLGQGPEFLIYFQGTGAADDSGLPNDRFFAVRPEGSVSTLKIQRTERGDSAVYLCASSPGQIGEQFFGPGTRLTVL.

The chain uses TRBV4-3 and TRBJ2-5, with 10 bases that match TRBD1. CDR1 is LGHNA and CDR2 is YSLEER in the germline V gene. V lost 4 bases and J lost 4; bases outside the gene matches: 9. The CDR3 consists of 16 residues. The CDR3 is CASSRERDRGGETQYF. CDR3 DNA sequence: TGCGCCAGCAGCCGAGAAAGGGACAGGGGTGGAGAGACCCAGTACTTC.

This clone was detected only once. The chain uses TRBV4-2 and TRBJ2-7; the match to TRBD2 covers 9 bases. Germline CDR1 and CDR2: LGHNA and YNFKEQ. The CDR3 sequence is 16 residues long. With 1 base clipped from V and 0 bases from J, the junction kept 4 bases outside the gene matches. The DNA for the CDR3 is TGTGCCAGCAGCCAAGGTCGGACTAGCGTCTCCTACGAGCAGTACTTC. Its protein product is CASSQGRTSVSYEQYF.

The J gene is TRBJ2-2, the V gene TRBV2; no clear D. The germline V and J ends were trimmed by 8 bases and 0 bases, with 10 bases remaining between them. The CDR3 extends over 14 amino acids. CDR1 and CDR2 from the germline V gene are SNHLY and FYNNEI. The CDR3 DNA sequence: TGTGCCAGCCGGCAGGCGTCGAACACCGGGGAGCTGTTTTTT. Encoded protein: CASRQASNTGELFF.

The J gene is TRBJ2-3, the V gene TRBV5-1, with 11 bases that match TRBD2. With V trimmed by 0 bases and J by 0 bases, 3 bases remained unmatched. CDR1 is SGHRS and CDR2 is YFSETQ in the germline V gene. CDR3 length equals 17 residues. For the CDR3, the DNA is TGCGCCAGCAGCTTGGCACTAGCGGGGGCTAGCACAGATACGCAGTATTTT. This translates into CASSLALAGASTDTQYF.

The rearrangement links TRBV9 to TRBJ2-3, with TRBD2 as a possible D gene (5 bases). V lost 0 bases and J lost 0, with 5 bases in between. The CDR3 extends over 14 amino acids. Germline CDR1 is SGDLS and CDR2 is YYNGEE. CDR3 sequence: CASSVGGSTDTQYF. The CDR3, as DNA: TGTGCCAGCAGCGTAGGCGGGAGCACAGATACGCAGTATTTT.

In this sample, this clone turned up once. The chain joins TRBV19 to TRBJ1-3, with D unclear. With 3 bases removed from V and 4 bases from J, the gap between germline ends came to 7 bases. From germline, CDR1 is LNHDA and CDR2 SQIVND (reference sequence). The CDR3 is made up of 13 amino acids. The CDR3, as DNA: TGTGCCAGTAGTATCAACCTAGGAAACACCATATATTTT. Amino acids: CASSINLGNTIYF.

In this sample, this clone turned up once. The V call is TRBV5-4, the J call TRBJ1-3; no reliable D call. CDR3 length: 15 amino acids. CDR1 is SGHNT, CDR2 YYREEE, per germline (reference sequence). Between the trimmed V and J ends, which lost 4 bases and 2 bases, there was a span of 13 bases. CDR3 DNA sequence: TGTGCCAGCAGCATATATTCGAGAACTGGAAACACCATATATTTT. It encodes CASSIYSRTGNTIYF.